What follows is one T cell receptor beta chain and its context. The record originates from a study of PD-L1 blockade in urothelial cancer. Study context: Men with urothelial cancer arising in the bladder made up twenty-five of 29 patients. Previous chemotherapy exposure amounted to 0 to 3 regimens for patients.

The CDR3 runs 14 residues. The germline V gene encodes CDR1 SGHRS and CDR2 YFSETQ. V was clipped by 3 bases and J by 4 bases; unmatched bases: 0. The method was immunoSEQ multiplex PCR; TCRdb's version includes in-frame clones alone and lacks a portion of them. The sample lists about 130,000 clones; roughly 88% were seen once. Time point specified: peripheral blood 6 weeks after treatment start. Patients were diagnosed with urothelial carcinoma, either locally advanced or metastatic. The chain carries TRBV5-1 and TRBJ2-1; TRBD2 matches 11 bases. The receptor comes from a man aged 45-65 years with urothelial cancer. Sample: PBMCs, taken around atezolizumab (anti-PD-L1) treatment. The CDR3 region is CASSWTSGYNEQFF. The DNA for the CDR3 is TGCGCCAGCAGCTGGACTAGCGGGTACAATGAGCAGTTCTTC.